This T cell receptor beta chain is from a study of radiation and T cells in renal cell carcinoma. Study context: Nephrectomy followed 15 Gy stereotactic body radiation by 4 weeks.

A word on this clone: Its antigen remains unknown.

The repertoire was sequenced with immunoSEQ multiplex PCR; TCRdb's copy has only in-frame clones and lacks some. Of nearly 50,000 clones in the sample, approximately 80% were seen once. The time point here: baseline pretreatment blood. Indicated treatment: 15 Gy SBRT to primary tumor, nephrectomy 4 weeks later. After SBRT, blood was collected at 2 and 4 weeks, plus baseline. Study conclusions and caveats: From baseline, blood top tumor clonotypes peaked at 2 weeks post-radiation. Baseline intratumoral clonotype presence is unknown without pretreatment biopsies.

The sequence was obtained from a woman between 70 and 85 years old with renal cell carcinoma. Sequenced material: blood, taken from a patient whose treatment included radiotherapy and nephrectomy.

Here the CDR3 DNA reads TGTGCCAGCAGTTACTCGGGACAGGGGTTGCACGAGCAGTACTTC. Translating it yields CASSYSGQGLHEQYF. This chain joins TRBV6-5 and TRBJ2-7; 10 bases fit TRBD1. The germline V gene encodes CDR1 MNHEY and CDR2 SVGAGI. This CDR3 contains 15 residues. The V segment lost 0 bases and the J segment 5 bases; nucleotides outside the gene matches: 4.